The clone carrying this TCR beta chain was observed a few times. Its target is unknown. This sample is part of a study of beta chain features in type 1 diabetes. Study-level results: For Type 1 diabetes patients, all four CD4+ subsets carried TCRB CDR3s that were moderately but significantly shorter. For patients, the naive, central memory and Treg TCRB repertoires appeared more alike than for healthy donors.

Germline assignment: CDR1 LGHNA and CDR2 YNFKEQ. After removal of 7 bases from V and 2 bases from J, the junction contained 5 bases not matched to a gene. The CDR3 sequence is 14 residues long. All of the isolated RNA was reverse transcribed, so expressed TCRB transcripts were sequenced. Regulatory, naive and central memory T cell samples averaged approximately 3.5 million reads. Produced via immunoSEQ multiplex PCR; TCRdb's table is partial and in-frame only. Among around 140,000 clones listed, approximately 10% were seen once. The chain has TRBV4-2 and TRBJ1-1, with 9 positions matching TRBD1. The sequenced material came from central memory CD4+ T cells from blood. This clonotype originated in a young man with type 1 diabetes. The CDR3: CASTLQGANTEAFF. Written as DNA, the CDR3 is TGTGCCAGCACCTTACAGGGGGCAAACACTGAAGCTTTCTTT.